These T cell receptor beta chains were read from a single sample in a study of technical replicates of blood from several donors. Profiling relied on immunoSEQ multiplex PCR, and the TCRdb table lists in-frame clones only, not all of them. Of 80,000 to 90,000 clones in the sample, around 94% were seen once. Sample: T cells isolated from PBMCs. Receptors were obtained from a human donor in good health. Each CDR3 is given with its conserved first and last residue.

v_call	j_call	cdr3_aa
TRBV9	TRBJ2-5	CASSVSTSVGETQYF
TRBV28	TRBJ2-1	CASSEAAGGVYNEQFF
TRBV4-1	TRBJ1-5	CASSQGGDLVNQPQHF
TRBV5-1	TRBJ2-3	CASSPIGTSGSTDTQYF
TRBV4-1	TRBJ1-4	CASSQPPTDRDEKLFF
TRBV6-1	TRBJ2-3	CATYGDTDNTDTQYF
TRBV11-2	TRBJ2-3	CASSYTAGTRSTDTQYF
TRBV29-1	TRBJ1-2	CSGVDREHGYTF
TRBV19	TRBJ1-5	CASSIPATGTGGQPQHF
TRBV5-1	TRBJ2-7	CASSFRDRGSTEQYF
TRBV28	TRBJ1-1	CASSLFRERFTEAFF
TRBV10-3	TRBJ2-5	CAISESVGRSPVFGTQYF
TRBV5-1	TRBJ1-1	CASSSDLGAEAFF
TRBV11-3	TRBJ1-1	CASSPTGNTEAFF
TRBV27	TRBJ2-3	CASSLSRAGVVIDTQYF
TRBV6-5	TRBJ2-5	CASSYSGAETQYF
TRBV11-2	TRBJ1-1	CASSLYSPQYYSSTEAFF
TRBV18	TRBJ2-1	CASSPPVSYNEQFF
TRBV30	TRBJ1-2	CAWTAGAFGYTF
TRBV9	TRBJ2-7	CASSVAEGGGYEQYF
TRBV6-6	TRBJ1-1	CASSQELWFRAFF
TRBV4-1	TRBJ2-1	CASSQGGRGTPYNEQFF
TRBV5-6	TRBJ2-1	CASSTEDLEQFF
TRBV6-5	TRBJ1-5	CASSTRGNQPQHF
TRBV19	TRBJ1-4	CATYPTGIGEKLFF
TRBV5-4	TRBJ1-2	CASTIGRGTGGDYYGYTF
TRBV9	TRBJ2-7	CASSVGNGYSYEQYF
TRBV10-3	TRBJ2-5	CAISESVYSGGPSQETQYF
TRBV16	TRBJ1-3	CASSQSAGAGNTIYF
TRBV27	TRBJ1-1	CASMGTLGTEAFF
TRBV5-6	TRBJ2-7	CASSLGLAEGEQYF